The clone carrying this TCR beta chain was observed a handful of times. Its antigen is undetermined. Trimming shortened V by 0 bases and J by 8 bases, and 12 bases separated the two germline ends. CDR1 and CDR2 (germline): SGHRS, YFSETQ. The CDR3 length is 15 residues. This sample is drawn from a study of radiation and T cells in renal cell carcinoma. Whole-study results and caveats: No pretreatment tumor biopsies were available for baseline clonotypes.

Time point defined: blood 4 weeks post-SBRT, at nephrectomy. Indicated treatment: 15 Gy SBRT to primary tumor, nephrectomy 4 weeks later. Nephrectomy followed 15 Gy stereotactic body radiation by 4 weeks. Radiation-treated patients gave blood at baseline, week 2 and week 4. Clear cell pathology was present in this patient's renal cell carcinoma. The assay was immunoSEQ multiplex PCR, and TCRdb's table has in-frame clones only and misses some. In the table there are approximately 170,000 clones, about 88% of which are singletons. The TCR originated in a woman aged 45 to 65 with renal cell carcinoma. The sequences come from blood, collected from a patient whose treatment included radiotherapy and nephrectomy. The chain has TRBV5-1 and TRBJ1-6; D unclear. The CDR3 loop is CASSLDGEFYSPLHF. CDR3 in DNA: TGCGCCAGCAGCTTGGATGGGGAGTTCTATTCACCCCTCCACTTT.